This TCR beta chain was sequenced during a study of cytomegalovirus exposure and HLA in healthy donors. Whole-study results and caveats: Later analysis identified a missense DCLRE1C variant that was linked to TCR beta V- and J-gene trimming. As a later analysis revealed, most CMV-associated TCR beta chains appeared HLA-restricted.

This clone was seen once. Its target is not known. Germline V gene data show CDR1 as LNHDA and CDR2 as SQIVND (reference sequence). This CDR3 spans 14 amino acids. V gave up 5 bases and J gave up 2 bases, with 11 bases separating them. This PCR relied on a set of 60 Vbeta primers and 13 Jbeta primers. Only in-frame clones appear in the TCRdb table, and some are missing; sequencing was by immunoSEQ multiplex PCR. The table records some 150,000 clones, roughly four fifths of them present only once. V gene TRBV19 combines with J gene TRBJ2-3, with D possibly being TRBD1 (5 bases). The sequence was collected from a man aged 35-49 years in good health and CMV-seropositive. Sequencing used PBMCs. The CDR3 sequence: CASSGADDTDTQYF. The CDR3 bases are TGTGCCAGTAGTGGGGCGGACGACACAGATACGCAGTATTTT.